The T cell receptor (beta chain) under discussion was sequenced for a study of regulatory T cells in long-lasting Graves disease. To make TCR beta libraries, researchers used iRepertoire HTBI primers and Arm-PCR of CDR3 regions. TCRdb called the multiplex PCR reads again in MiXCR, with one record for every CDR3 protein. The sample records some 500,000 distinct CDR3 sequences, more than 15% being singletons. CDR1 is SNHLY and CDR2 is FYNNEI in the germline V gene. V lost 2 bases and J 6 bases, leaving 19 bases between the germline ends. The length of the CDR3 is 17 residues. Noted time point: newly diagnosed GD, antithyroid drugs for less than 3 months. From RNA extracted from PBMCs, the TCR library was made. Separately, the same data were catalogued under a study of T cells in Graves' hyperthyroidism and ophthalmopathy.

The sample was peripheral blood mononuclear cells (PBMCs), taken at new diagnosis, from a patient treated with antithyroid drugs. The receptor comes from a woman aged 35-60 years with Graves disease. The chain combines TRBV2 with TRBJ2-2; the D gene is possibly TRBD2 (7 bases). This CDR3 reads CASSEWGGGPRSGELFF. The CDR3 DNA reads TGTGCCAGCAGTGAATGGGGGGGGGGGCCGAGATCCGGGGAGCTGTTTTTT.